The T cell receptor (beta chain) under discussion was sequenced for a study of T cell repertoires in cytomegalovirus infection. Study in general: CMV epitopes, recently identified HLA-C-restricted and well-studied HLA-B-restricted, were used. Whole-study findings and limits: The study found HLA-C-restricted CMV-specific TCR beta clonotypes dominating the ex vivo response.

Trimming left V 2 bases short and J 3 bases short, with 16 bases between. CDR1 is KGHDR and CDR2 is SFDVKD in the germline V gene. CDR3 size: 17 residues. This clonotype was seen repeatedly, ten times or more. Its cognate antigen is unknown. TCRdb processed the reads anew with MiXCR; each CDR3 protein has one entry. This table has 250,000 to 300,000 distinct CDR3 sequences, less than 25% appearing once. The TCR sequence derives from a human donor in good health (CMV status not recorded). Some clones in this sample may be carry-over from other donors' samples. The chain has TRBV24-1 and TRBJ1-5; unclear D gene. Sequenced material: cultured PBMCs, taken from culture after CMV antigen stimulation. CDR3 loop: CATSDSRLGHTNQPQHF. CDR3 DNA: TGTGCCACCAGTGATTCAAGGCTTGGGCACACCAATCAGCCCCAGCATTTT.